This T cell receptor beta chain stems from a study of long-term antiretroviral therapy in people with HIV. Broader study findings: The data indicate that diversity increased after ART but remained below transplant donor controls.

The germline CDR1 and CDR2 sequences are ENHRY and SYGVKD. There are 16 residues in the CDR3. Every donor contributed at least one pre-ART and at least two post-ART PBMC samples. Participants who had HIV were, without exception, treated in the United States. It was version v3.0 of the immunoSEQ assay that was run at survey level. Each sample had sequencing targeting about 40,000-50,000 T-cell genomes. Sequencing was performed with immunoSEQ multiplex PCR; in TCRdb, only in-frame clones are kept and a portion is missing. The sample holds some 28,000 clones; more than 80% are singletons and the top ten take about 4.5%. A word on this clone: Its antigen is still unknown. One junction end disagrees with the germline gene, perhaps due to a read error.

The V gene is TRBV10-3, the J gene TRBJ2-2, with TRBD1 matching over 8 bases. This sequence originates from a woman in her 40s with HIV. This material consisted of unsorted PBMCs, taken 5 to 5.5 years after starting antiretroviral therapy. The CDR3 loop is CASSSTGAANTGELFF. The CDR3 nucleotides read TGTGCCAGCAGTTCGACAGGGGCCGCCAACACCGGGGAGCTGTTTTTT.